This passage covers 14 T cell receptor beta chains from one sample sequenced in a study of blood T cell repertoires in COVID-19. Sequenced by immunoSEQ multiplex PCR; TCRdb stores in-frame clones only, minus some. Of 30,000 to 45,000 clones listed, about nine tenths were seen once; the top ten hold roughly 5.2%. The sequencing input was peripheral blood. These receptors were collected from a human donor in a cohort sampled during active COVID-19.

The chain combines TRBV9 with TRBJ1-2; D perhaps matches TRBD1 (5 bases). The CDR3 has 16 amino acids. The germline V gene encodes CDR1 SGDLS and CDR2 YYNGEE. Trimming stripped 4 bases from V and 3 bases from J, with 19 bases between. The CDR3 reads CASSRASHRRDYGYTF. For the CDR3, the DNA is TGTGCCAGCAGCCGTGCTTCCCACAGGAGGGACTATGGCTACACCTTC.

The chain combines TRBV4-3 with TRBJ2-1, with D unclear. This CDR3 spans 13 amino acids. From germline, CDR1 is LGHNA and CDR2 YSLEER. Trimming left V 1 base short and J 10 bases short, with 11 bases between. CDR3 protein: CASSQGSWSEQFF. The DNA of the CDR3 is TGCGCCAGCAGCCAAGGTTCATGGAGCGAGCAGTTCTTC.

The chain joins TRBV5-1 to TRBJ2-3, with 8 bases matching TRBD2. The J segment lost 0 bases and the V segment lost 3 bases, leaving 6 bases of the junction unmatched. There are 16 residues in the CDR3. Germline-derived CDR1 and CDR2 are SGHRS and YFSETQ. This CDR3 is CASSSGSGKSTDTQYF. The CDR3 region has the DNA TGCGCCAGCAGCTCCGGTAGCGGGAAGAGCACAGATACGCAGTATTTT. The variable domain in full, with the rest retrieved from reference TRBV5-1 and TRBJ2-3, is KAGVTQTPRYLIKTRGQQVTLSCSPISGHRSVSWYQQTPGQGLQFLFEYFSETQRNKGNFPGRFSGRQFSNSRSEMNVSTLELGDSALYLCASSSGSGKSTDTQYFGPGTRLTVL.

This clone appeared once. The CDR3 DNA reads as TGTGCCAGCAGTTTATTTCCGGCGGGAGCGCGGACGGGTACGCAGTATTTT. Amino acid sequence: CASSLFPAGARTGTQYF. J is TRBJ2-3 and V is TRBV28, with 7 bases fitting TRBD2. There are 17 residues in the CDR3. The V gene's germline CDR1 is MDHEN and CDR2 SYDVKM. The V gene end was trimmed by 1 base and the J gene end by 8 bases; junction bases not matched to a gene: 15.

The CDR3 DNA follows: TGTGCCATCAGTGAGTCTTTGGGACAGGGACGCGACGAGCAGTACTTC. Encoded protein: CAISESLGQGRDEQYF. The chain joins TRBV10-3 to TRBJ2-7; 9 bases agree with TRBD1. V shed 0 bases, J shed 5 bases, and the junction held 8 bases outside the gene matches. This CDR3 region has 16 residues. CDR1 is ENHRY, CDR2 SYGVKD, per germline.

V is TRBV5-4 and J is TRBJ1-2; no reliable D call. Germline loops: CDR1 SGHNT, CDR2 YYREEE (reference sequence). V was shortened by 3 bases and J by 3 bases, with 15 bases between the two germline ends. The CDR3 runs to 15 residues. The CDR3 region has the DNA TGTGCCAGCAGCTCTCCCTCGCGGGTAGACTATGGCTACACCTTC. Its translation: CASSSPSRVDYGYTF.

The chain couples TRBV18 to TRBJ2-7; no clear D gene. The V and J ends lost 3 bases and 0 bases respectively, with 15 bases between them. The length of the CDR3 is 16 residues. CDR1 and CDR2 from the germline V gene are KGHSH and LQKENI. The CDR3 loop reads CASSPNSLPGSYEQYF. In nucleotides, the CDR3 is TGTGCCAGCTCACCTAATAGCCTGCCCGGCTCCTACGAGCAGTACTTC.

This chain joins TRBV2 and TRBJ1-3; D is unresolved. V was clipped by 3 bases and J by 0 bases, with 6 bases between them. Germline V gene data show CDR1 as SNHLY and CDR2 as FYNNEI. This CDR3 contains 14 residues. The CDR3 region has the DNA TGTGCCAGCAGTGAGGGCACCTCTGGAAACACCATATATTTT. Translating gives CASSEGTSGNTIYF.

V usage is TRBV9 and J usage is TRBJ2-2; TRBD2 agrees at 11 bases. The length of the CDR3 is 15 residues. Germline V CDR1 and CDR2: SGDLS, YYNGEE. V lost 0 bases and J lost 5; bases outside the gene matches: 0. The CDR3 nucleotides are TGTGCCAGCAGCGTAGTAGCGGGAGGGACCGGGGAGCTGTTTTTT. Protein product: CASSVVAGGTGELFF.

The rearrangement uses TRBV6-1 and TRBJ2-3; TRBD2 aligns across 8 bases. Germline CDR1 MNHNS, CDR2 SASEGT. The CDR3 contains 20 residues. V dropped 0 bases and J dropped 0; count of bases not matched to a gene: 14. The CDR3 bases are TGTGCCAGCAGTGAAGCCGTCGGTAGCGGGGCGAGGGGGAGCACAGATACGCAGTATTTT. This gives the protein CASSEAVGSGARGSTDTQYF.

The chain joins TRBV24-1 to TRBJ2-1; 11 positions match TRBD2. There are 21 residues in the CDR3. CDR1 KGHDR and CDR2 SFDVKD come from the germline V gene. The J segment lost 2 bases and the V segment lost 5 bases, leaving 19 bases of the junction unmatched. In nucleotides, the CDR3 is TGTGCCACCAGTGCCCTCCTAGGGAAGGCTGGGACTAGCGGTCCCTACAATGAGCAGTTCTTC. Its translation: CATSALLGKAGTSGPYNEQFF.

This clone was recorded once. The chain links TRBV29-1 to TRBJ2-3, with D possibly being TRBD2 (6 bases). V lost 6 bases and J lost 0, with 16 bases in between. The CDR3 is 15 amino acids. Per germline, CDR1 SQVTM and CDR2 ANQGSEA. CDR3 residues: CSVANSGTSTDTQYF. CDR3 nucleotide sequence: TGCAGCGTCGCCAATAGCGGAACTAGCACAGATACGCAGTATTTT.

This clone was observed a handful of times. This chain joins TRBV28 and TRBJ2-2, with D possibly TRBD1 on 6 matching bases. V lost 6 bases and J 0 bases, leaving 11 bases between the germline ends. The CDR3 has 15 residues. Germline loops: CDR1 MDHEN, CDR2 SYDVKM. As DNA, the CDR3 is TGTGCCAGCAGAGGGACAAACGCGAACACCGGGGAGCTGTTTTTT. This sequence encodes CASRGTNANTGELFF.

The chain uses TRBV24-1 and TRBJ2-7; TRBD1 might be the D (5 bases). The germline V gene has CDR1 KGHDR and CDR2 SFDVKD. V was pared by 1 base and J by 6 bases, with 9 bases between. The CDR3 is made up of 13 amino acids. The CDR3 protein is CATSDFQGIEQYF. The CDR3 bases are TGTGCCACCAGTGATTTTCAGGGAATCGAGCAGTACTTC.